The subject of this entry is one T cell receptor beta chain. Its antigen remains unknown. Regulatory T cells were sorted as CD4+CD25hiCD127low/negative. The CDR3 consists of 13 residues. This sample is part of a study of B cell selection in AIRE deficiency. General observations from the study: Of 3657 shared Treg TCRbeta sequences, 31.6% were healthy-donor-only and just under 9.5% patient-only. Around a third of healthy-donor shared Treg TCRbeta sequences appeared in patient Tconv cells. Shared Treg sequences were biased toward short CDR3s with few non-templated nucleotide insertions.

The repertoire was sequenced with immunoSEQ multiplex PCR; TCRdb's copy has only in-frame clones and lacks some. The sample lists under 3,500 clones, more than 60% occurring once. The TCR was taken from a human donor with AIRE deficiency. The chain carries TRBV21-1 and TRBJ1-2; no DNA check was done on the table's D call, TRBD1. TRBV21-1 counts as a pseudogene. Input material: Tregs sorted from PBMCs. The CDR3 DNA reads as TGTGCCAGCACCCTTACCTGGGGCATTGGCTACACCTTC. Protein: CASTLTWGIGYTF.